The 24 T cell receptor beta chains in this list originate from one sample, sequenced in a study of control samples from healthy donors and cancer patients. The assay was immunoSEQ multiplex PCR, and TCRdb's table has in-frame clones only and misses some. This sample has 160,000 or so clones, with roughly 90% found just once. The sample taken for sequencing was blood. Receptors were obtained from a woman aged 25 to 39 in good health.

The rearrangement joins TRBV18 to TRBJ1-5, with D perhaps matching TRBD1 (5 bases). Trimming took off 6 bases at V and 4 bases at J, with 10 bases between the two ends. Germline lookup yields CDR1 KGHSH and CDR2 LQKENI. CDR3 length equals 13 residues. CDR3 protein: CASSPTANQPQHF. The CDR3 DNA follows: TGTGCCAGCTCTCCGACAGCTAATCAGCCCCAGCATTTT.

The chain has TRBV5-1 and TRBJ2-5; no definite D call. This CDR3 has 14 amino acids. CDR1 SGHRS and CDR2 YFSETQ come from the germline V gene. The ends were cut back, 2 bases at V and 2 bases at J, with 10 bases in the middle. In DNA, the CDR3 is TGCGCCAGCAGCTTCTTCCCCGGGCAAGAGACCCAGTACTTC. Protein sequence: CASSFFPGQETQYF. The whole variable domain, remainder taken from reference TRBV5-1 and TRBJ2-5, is KAGVTQTPRYLIKTRGQQVTLSCSPISGHRSVSWYQQTPGQGLQFLFEYFSETQRNKGNFPGRFSGRQFSNSRSEMNVSTLELGDSALYLCASSFFPGQETQYFGPGTRLLVL.

This sequence joins TRBV15 and TRBJ1-1, with D uncertain. V was cut by 1 base and J by 0 bases, with 18 bases left in between. Germline V lookup: CDR1 LNHNV, CDR2 YYDKDF (reference sequence). The length of the CDR3 is 18 residues. The CDR3 is CATSRVSDGSPMNTEAFF. CDR3 nucleotides: TGTGCCACCAGCAGAGTCTCTGACGGGTCTCCTATGAACACTGAAGCTTTCTTT.

The chain couples TRBV3-1 (or the pseudogene TRBV3-2) to TRBJ1-5, with D perhaps matching TRBD1 (5 bases). V lost 0 bases and J 5 bases, leaving 8 bases between the germline ends. Germline V lookup: CDR1 LGHDT, CDR2 YNNKEL (reference sequence). The CDR3 contains 14 residues. The CDR3 loop reads CASSQEDKYQPQHF. CDR3 nucleotides: TGTGCCAGCAGCCAAGAGGACAAATATCAGCCCCAGCATTTT.

This clone came up once. The chain employs TRBV18 and TRBJ2-2, with a weak D call TRBD1 (6 bases). V was shortened by 6 bases and J by 5 bases, with 19 bases between the two germline ends. Germline V gives CDR1 KGHSH, CDR2 LQKENI. The CDR3 has 16 residues. The CDR3 bases are TGTGCCAGCTCCCACCGACGGGCGCAGGGGACCGGGGAGCTGTTTTTT. This translates into CASSHRRAQGTGELFF.

The chain combines TRBV6-5 with TRBJ2-3, with D possibly being TRBD1 (5 bases). The CDR3 totals 15 residues. V lost 2 bases, J lost 6 bases, and 15 bases lay in between. The germline V gene has CDR1 MNHEY and CDR2 SVGAGI. The CDR3, as DNA: TGTGCCAGCAGTTACAGGGGATTTCGTATGGATACGCAGTATTTT. Encoded protein: CASSYRGFRMDTQYF.

This rearrangement joins TRBV12-3 or TRBV12-4 to TRBJ1-3; D unresolved. The CDR3 is 13 amino acids. V lost 1 base and J 7 bases, leaving 8 bases between the germline ends. CDR3 sequence reads: CASSLDVVNTIYF. The CDR3 DNA reads as TGTGCCAGCAGTTTAGATGTAGTGAACACCATATATTTT.

This CDR3 reads CATQGDTQYF. Written as DNA, the CDR3 is TGTGCCACACAAGGAGATACGCAGTATTTT. The V and J genes are TRBV19 and TRBJ2-3; D not resolved. This CDR3 is built from 10 residues. V shed 10 bases and J shed 5 bases, with 7 bases lying between them. CDR1 is LNHDA, CDR2 SQIVND, per germline (reference sequence).

The chain carries TRBV28 and TRBJ1-6; D not certain. Germline CDR1 is MDHEN and CDR2 is SYDVKM. The CDR3 length is 16 residues. The ends were cut back, 5 bases at V and 0 bases at J, with 11 bases in the middle. For the CDR3, the DNA is TGTGCCAGCAGTGTAGCGGGGAGCTCCTATAATTCACCCCTCCACTTT. It is translated as CASSVAGSSYNSPLHF. The full variable domain, in which reference TRBV28 and TRBJ1-6 provide the parts outside the CDR3, is DVKVTQSSRYLVKRTGEKVFLECVQDMDHENMFWYRQDPGLGLRLIYFSYDVKMKEKGDIPEGYSVSREKKERFSLILESASTNQTSMYLCASSVAGSSYNSPLHFGNGTRLTVT.

This rearrangement joins TRBV18 to TRBJ1-6, with D perhaps TRBD1 (5 bases). The CDR3 is made up of 14 amino acids. V dropped 5 bases and J dropped 7 bases, with 12 bases sitting between them. The germline V gene encodes CDR1 KGHSH and CDR2 LQKENI. The CDR3 DNA follows: TGTGCCAGCTCATCTTCCGGGGCCAATTCACCCCTCCACTTT. Translation gives CASSSSGANSPLHF.

There are a few counts of this clone. This rearrangement joins TRBV2 to TRBJ2-6; TRBD2 aligns across 10 bases. Trimming removed 4 bases from V and 0 bases from J; junction bases left unmatched: 0. The germline V gene has CDR1 SNHLY and CDR2 FYNNEI. This CDR3 spans 16 amino acids. The CDR3 here is CASSASGSSGANVLTF. The DNA for the CDR3 is TGTGCCAGCAGTGCTAGCGGGAGCTCTGGGGCCAACGTCCTGACTTTC.

The rearrangement uses TRBV2 and TRBJ2-3, with TRBD2 matching 15 bases. The germline V gene encodes CDR1 SNHLY and CDR2 FYNNEI. The CDR3 sequence is 16 residues long. After removal of 5 bases from V and 3 bases from J, the junction contained 3 bases not matched to a gene. CDR3 loop: CASSSGLAGGTDTQYF. The CDR3, as DNA: TGTGCCAGCAGTTCCGGACTAGCGGGAGGGACAGATACGCAGTATTTT.

The chain is built from TRBV5-1 and TRBJ2-5, with D possibly matching TRBD1 (7 bases). The CDR3 spans 14 residues. The V end lost 3 bases, the J end lost 5 bases, and 14 bases lay between the germline ends. Germline values: CDR1 SGHRS, CDR2 YFSETQ. CDR3 amino acids: CASSWTRGEETQYF. CDR3 DNA: TGCGCCAGCAGCTGGACCAGGGGGGAGGAGACCCAGTACTTC.

This rearrangement joins TRBV9 to TRBJ2-7, with D possibly being TRBD2 (6 bases). The CDR3 covers 14 residues. Germline loops: CDR1 SGDLS, CDR2 YYNGEE. The ends were cut back, 3 bases at V and 0 bases at J, with 10 bases in the middle. Here the CDR3 reads CASSAVRDSYEQYF. The CDR3 DNA sequence: TGTGCCAGCAGCGCTGTGCGGGACTCCTACGAGCAGTACTTC.

The chain couples TRBV27 to TRBJ2-7; unclear D gene. Trimming shortened V by 8 bases and J by 3 bases, and 14 bases separated the two germline ends. CDR1 and CDR2 from the germline V gene are MNHEY and SMNVEV (reference sequence). The CDR3 runs to 13 residues. For the CDR3, the DNA is TGTGCCAGCGGGGTGGGATTGGGCTACGAGCAGTACTTC. This sequence encodes CASGVGLGYEQYF.

The chain couples TRBV19 to TRBJ2-1; 8 bases are a match to TRBD2. The CDR3 length is 14 residues. The V segment lost 1 base and the J segment 10 bases; nucleotides outside the gene matches: 6. Germline assignment: CDR1 LNHDA and CDR2 SQIVND (reference sequence). CDR3 sequence: CASSIGSGIREQFF. Written as DNA, the CDR3 is TGTGCCAGTAGTATAGGTAGCGGGATCCGGGAGCAGTTCTTC.

The chain employs TRBV27 and TRBJ2-3; D gene unclear. The length of the CDR3 is 10 residues. V lost 8 bases to trimming and J lost 5 bases, with 5 bases between them. The germline V gene encodes CDR1 MNHEY and CDR2 SMNVEV (reference sequence). Written as DNA, the CDR3 is TGTGCCAGCGAGGAAGATACGCAGTATTTT. Translation gives CASEEDTQYF.

V and J are TRBV6-1 and TRBJ1-1; D is unresolved. Looked up from germline, CDR1 is MNHNS and CDR2 is SASEGT. V gave up 0 bases and J gave up 2 bases, with 10 bases separating them. The CDR3 runs to 15 residues. CDR3 DNA sequence: TGTGCCAGCAGTGAAGCGGGAAGTTATAACACTGAAGCTTTCTTT. As protein: CASSEAGSYNTEAFF.

The gene calls are TRBV28 and TRBJ1-1, with 10 bases aligning to TRBD1. Trimming cost V 5 bases and J 4 bases; bases outside gene matches: 10. Looked up from germline, CDR1 is MDHEN and CDR2 is SYDVKM. CDR3 length: 16 amino acids. CDR3 DNA sequence: TGTGCCAGCAGTCTCCGGGACAGGGGCGTGAGCACTGAAGCTTTCTTT. As protein: CASSLRDRGVSTEAFF.

The J gene is TRBJ2-5, the V gene TRBV5-8; D gene ambiguous. This CDR3 is built from 17 residues. V lost 4 bases, J lost 5 bases, and 24 bases lay in between. Germline V gene data show CDR1 as SGHTS and CDR2 as YDEGEE. The CDR3 DNA reads as TGTGCCAGCAGCCCCACCGGATACCCATGGGGTGTGGAGACCCAGTACTTC. Translated, it gives CASSPTGYPWGVETQYF.

J is TRBJ2-1 and V is TRBV5-1; 8 positions match TRBD2. The CDR3 has 16 residues. J lost 6 bases, V lost 0 bases, and 8 bases had no gene match. In germline, CDR1 is SGHRS, CDR2 YFSETQ. CDR3 nucleotide sequence: TGCGCCAGCAGCTTGGCCGAACTAGCGGTTCGCAATGAGCAGTTCTTC. It encodes CASSLAELAVRNEQFF.

This clone was seen only once. V gene TRBV5-4 combines with J gene TRBJ2-3; 13 nucleotides line up with TRBD2. Trimming took 3 bases from V and 5 from J; bases not matched to a gene: 6. Germline CDR1 is SGHNT and CDR2 is YYREEE (reference sequence). This CDR3 has 16 residues. The CDR3 protein is CASSSGLAGARDTQYF. The DNA of the CDR3 is TGTGCCAGCAGCTCAGGACTAGCGGGAGCTAGAGATACGCAGTATTTT.

The chain uses TRBV5-5 and TRBJ1-3; D gene uncertain. Germline values: CDR1 SGHKS, CDR2 YYEKEE (reference sequence). The V end was cut by 6 bases, the J end by 0 bases, with 13 bases between. This CDR3 is built from 15 residues. The CDR3 coding sequence is TGTGCCAGCACACCGCTCCCGGGCTCTGGAAACACCATATATTTT. Its protein product is CASTPLPGSGNTIYF.

The chain recombines TRBV7-3 with TRBJ2-7; 8 bases are shared with TRBD2. The ends lost 5 bases at V and 6 bases at J; junction bases unmatched: 12. The CDR3 is 15 amino acids. From germline, CDR1 is SGHTA and CDR2 FQGTGA. Here the CDR3 DNA reads TGTGCCAGCAGCAAAAACTCAGCGGGAGTTGGCGAGCAGTACTTC. Residues: CASSKNSAGVGEQYF.